This T cell receptor beta chain was captured by sequencing in a study of shared clonotypes between healthy human individuals. With respect to this clone: What it binds is unknown.

The authors loaded around 220 ng DNA, about 30,000 T cell genomes, into sorted-subset replicate PCRs. The repertoire was sequenced with immunoSEQ multiplex PCR; TCRdb's copy has only in-frame clones and lacks some. The data contain over a million clones, approximately 96% of them seen just once; the ten biggest clones take up over 1%. V lost 0 bases and J lost 4, with 7 bases in between. This CDR3 is 13 amino acids long. The germline V gene has CDR1 SGDLS and CDR2 YYNGEE. General study findings and limits: Some naive CD4 clonotypes, around 5%, turned up in common across a handful of donors. Clonotype sharing among donors, it was expected, would be affected by sequencing depth.

The receptor comes from a man aged 25-40 years in good health. The sequenced sample consisted of naive CD4+ T cells sorted from blood. The subset here: CD45RA+ positively selected. V usage is TRBV9 and J usage is TRBJ1-2, with a tentative D call TRBD1 (5 bases). This CDR3 is CASSVETGYGYTF. Here the CDR3 DNA reads TGTGCCAGCAGCGTAGAAACAGGCTATGGCTACACCTTC.